This entry lists 19 T cell receptor beta chains sequenced from one sample in a study of technical replicates of blood from a few donors. Repertoires were generated with immunoSEQ multiplex PCR, while TCRdb's copy carries only in-frame clones and drops some. The sample yields approximately 85,000 clones, over 85% seen once. Sequences were obtained from T cells isolated from PBMCs. These receptor sequences come from a human donor in good health.

V is TRBV28 and J is TRBJ2-1; D possibly corresponds to TRBD1 (6 bases). This CDR3 has 15 residues. Germline CDR1 is MDHEN and CDR2 is SYDVKM. V lost 4 bases, J lost 0 bases, and 10 bases lay in between. In nucleotides, the CDR3 is TGTGCCAGCAGTTGGACGGACAGCTCCTACAATGAGCAGTTCTTC. Translation: CASSWTDSSYNEQFF.

The J gene is TRBJ2-1, the V gene TRBV7-3; 7 bases line up with TRBD1. The CDR3 is 15 amino acids. CDR1 and CDR2 (germline): SGHTA, FQGTGA. The V gene end was trimmed by 4 bases and the J gene end by 5 bases; junction bases not matched to a gene: 8. CDR3 in amino acids: CASSSPGQKNNEQFF. CDR3 DNA sequence: TGTGCCAGCAGCTCCCCGGGACAGAAAAACAATGAGCAGTTCTTC.

The CDR3 DNA is TGTGCCAGCAGCTTGCCGCCGGGGGGCACAGATACGCAGTATTTT. Its translation: CASSLPPGGTDTQYF. The chain is built from TRBV7-2 and TRBJ2-3, with D perhaps matching TRBD2 (6 bases). The CDR3 extends over 15 amino acids. The V gene lost 3 bases and the J gene lost 1 base, with 11 bases spanning the gap. Germline V gives CDR1 SGHTA, CDR2 FQGNSA.

This chain joins TRBV27 and TRBJ2-7; TRBD2 matches 8 bases. J lost 2 bases, V lost 3 bases, and 9 bases had no gene match. CDR1 and CDR2 from the germline V gene are MNHEY and SMNVEV (reference sequence). The CDR3 runs 16 residues. The CDR3 DNA is TGTGCCAGCAGTTTCACCCCAGCGGGAGTACCCTACGAGCAGTACTTC. As protein: CASSFTPAGVPYEQYF.

The V call is TRBV7-9, the J call TRBJ1-1; 8 positions agree with TRBD1. Per germline, CDR1 SEHNR and CDR2 FQNEAQ (reference sequence). This CDR3 is 18 amino acids long. V was clipped by 5 bases and J by 6 bases; unmatched bases: 20. The CDR3, as DNA: TGTGCCAGCAGCCCACAGAGCCGGACAGGGTTGAGACGGGCTGAAGCTTTCTTT. Translated, it gives CASSPQSRTGLRRAEAFF. Variable domain in full (rest from reference TRBV7-9 and TRBJ1-1): DTGVSQNPRHKITKRGQNVTFRCDPISEHNRLYWYRQTLGQGPEFLTYFQNEAQLEKSRLLSDRFSAERPKGSFSTLEIQRTEQGDSAMYLCASSPQSRTGLRRAEAFFGQGTRLTVV.

The chain combines TRBV29-1 with TRBJ2-7; 7 bases agree with TRBD2. Germline V lookup: CDR1 SQVTM, CDR2 ANQGSEA. The V segment lost 1 base and the J segment 0 bases; nucleotides outside the gene matches: 3. This CDR3 has 14 residues. The CDR3 here is CSVEASSGSYEQYF. CDR3 DNA: TGCAGCGTTGAAGCGTCTAGCGGCTCCTACGAGCAGTACTTC.

The V call is TRBV19, the J call TRBJ2-5; TRBD2 matches at 7 bases. CDR1 and CDR2 (germline): LNHDA, SQIVND (reference sequence). The CDR3 consists of 15 residues. V was pared by 3 bases and J by 0 bases, with 4 bases of the junction left unmatched. Here the CDR3 reads CASSIWGGDQETQYF. The CDR3 DNA reads TGTGCCAGTAGTATTTGGGGGGGAGACCAAGAGACCCAGTACTTC.

The V call is TRBV29-1, the J call TRBJ2-1, with 9 bases lining up with TRBD1. With V trimmed by 7 bases and J by 3 bases, 13 bases remained unmatched. Germline V lookup: CDR1 SQVTM, CDR2 ANQGSEA. The CDR3 has 16 amino acids. CDR3 amino acids: CSAQFGTGNLYNEQFF. DNA of the CDR3: TGCAGCGCCCAATTCGGGACAGGGAATCTCTACAATGAGCAGTTCTTC.

This rearrangement joins TRBV29-1 to TRBJ1-1; D remains ambiguous. CDR3 length: 15 amino acids. Germline CDR1 is SQVTM and CDR2 is ANQGSEA. Trimming removed 1 base from V and 4 bases from J, with 16 bases in between. This CDR3 is CSVEGPTRQLTEAFF. Here the CDR3 DNA reads TGCAGCGTTGAAGGACCGACACGCCAGCTCACTGAAGCTTTCTTT.

The rearrangement joins TRBV9 to TRBJ1-6; TRBD1 is a possible D gene (5 bases). The CDR3 loop spans 16 amino acids. CDR1 is SGDLS, CDR2 YYNGEE, per germline. V was trimmed by 4 bases and J by 0 bases, leaving 11 bases between them. The CDR3 loop is CASSNRQSSYNSPLHF. The DNA for the CDR3 is TGTGCCAGCAGCAATCGACAGAGCTCCTATAATTCACCCCTCCACTTT.

This sequence joins TRBV15 and TRBJ2-3; D is ambiguous. This CDR3 comprises 14 residues. Germline lookup yields CDR1 LNHNV and CDR2 YYDKDF (reference sequence). V shed 1 base and J shed 10 bases, with 15 bases lying between them. The CDR3, as DNA: TGTGCCACCAGCAGAGGGTCCCCGGGTCGGGCGCAGTATTTT. Translation: CATSRGSPGRAQYF.

The chain combines TRBV5-1 with TRBJ1-1; TRBD1 matches at 7 bases. The CDR3 contains 16 residues. The germline CDR1 and CDR2 sequences are SGHRS and YFSETQ. V gave up 4 bases and J gave up 5 bases; unmatched junction bases: 14. The CDR3 coding sequence is TGCGCCAGCAGCCCCACGGGCGGACAGGCGCTAACTGAAGCTTTCTTT. Protein: CASSPTGGQALTEAFF.

The chain is built from TRBV21-1 and TRBJ1-4; TRBD1 was called by the table and not checked on the DNA. TRBV21-1 is deemed a pseudogene. This CDR3 is built from 14 residues. The CDR3 loop is CASSKGGTNEKLFF. The CDR3 nucleotides read TGTGCCAGCAGCAAAGGGGGCACTAATGAAAAACTGTTTTTT.

The chain uses TRBV7-8 and TRBJ2-7; 8 nucleotides line up with TRBD2. Germline CDR1 SGHVS, CDR2 FQNEAQ. Trimming took 5 bases from V and 2 from J; bases not matched to a gene: 8. The CDR3 extends over 15 amino acids. CDR3 bases: TGTGCCAGCAGCGTCATAGCGGGGACCCCCTACGAGCAGTACTTC. It codes for CASSVIAGTPYEQYF.

This clone showed up just once. V gene TRBV14 combines with J gene TRBJ2-3; TRBD2 is a possible D gene (6 bases). V was shortened by 1 base and J by 5 bases, with 10 bases between the two germline ends. Germline-derived CDR1 and CDR2 are SGHDN and FVKESK. The CDR3 runs to 14 residues. The CDR3 nucleotides read TGTGCCAGCAGCCAAGCGGGAGCGATAGATACGCAGTATTTT. It translates to CASSQAGAIDTQYF.

The J gene is TRBJ2-5, the V gene TRBV5-1; D is uncertain. Germline CDR1 is SGHRS and CDR2 is YFSETQ. The CDR3 sequence is 14 residues long. Trimming stripped 3 bases from V and 5 bases from J, with 14 bases between. The CDR3 is CASSSIGHFETQYF. The DNA of the CDR3 is TGCGCCAGCAGCTCGATTGGCCATTTTGAGACCCAGTACTTC. Filled out from reference TRBV5-1 and TRBJ2-5, the complete variable domain reads KAGVTQTPRYLIKTRGQQVTLSCSPISGHRSVSWYQQTPGQGLQFLFEYFSETQRNKGNFPGRFSGRQFSNSRSEMNVSTLELGDSALYLCASSSIGHFETQYFGPGTRLLVL.

This sequence joins TRBV6-6 and TRBJ2-2; the match to TRBD1 covers 7 bases. This CDR3 has 15 amino acids. The V and J ends lost 5 bases and 0 bases, in that order; junction bases with no gene match: 3. The germline gives CDR1 MNHNY, CDR2 SVGAGI (reference sequence). CDR3 sequence reads: CASSPGTANTGELFF. CDR3 bases: TGTGCCAGCAGTCCCGGGACAGCGAACACCGGGGAGCTGTTTTTT.

The V and J genes are TRBV6-5 and TRBJ2-3, with no clear D. This CDR3 is built from 14 residues. From germline, CDR1 is MNHEY and CDR2 SVGAGI. V was pared by 3 bases and J by 2 bases, with 9 bases between. The CDR3 sequence: CASSYGEITDTQYF. In DNA, the CDR3 is TGTGCCAGCAGTTATGGAGAAATCACAGATACGCAGTATTTT.

This rearrangement joins TRBV27 to TRBJ2-1, with 15 positions matching TRBD2. J was trimmed by 7 bases and V by 3 bases; bases with no gene match: 1. The CDR3 loop spans 15 amino acids. Germline CDR1 is MNHEY and CDR2 is SMNVEV (reference sequence). The DNA for the CDR3 is TGTGCCAGCAGTTTTGGGACTAGCGGGGGGAATGAGCAGTTCTTC. Encoded protein: CASSFGTSGGNEQFF.